These 29 T cell receptor beta chains share one sample of origin, sequenced in a study of T cells in localized non-small cell lung cancer. Here immunoSEQ multiplex PCR was the method, and the copy in TCRdb shows in-frame clones only, minus some. The sample holds about 46,000 clones, around 81% seen once. The sample consisted of peripheral blood mononuclear cells, taken before any cancer treatment. The receptor source for this set is a man between 40 and 70 years old with stage III lung adenocarcinoma.

The chain is built from TRBV18 and TRBJ1-6; D unresolved. Germline-derived CDR1 and CDR2 are KGHSH and LQKENI. The CDR3 is 15 residues long. The V end lost 1 base, the J end lost 5 bases, and 9 bases lay between the germline ends. The CDR3 DNA is TGTGCCAGCTCACCACTTGGGAGCGATAATTCACCCCTCCACTTT. Residues: CASSPLGSDNSPLHF.

CDR3 region: CASSLKGGLSGRGEQYF. As DNA, the CDR3 is TGTGCCAGCAGTTTAAAGGGGGGACTGTCGGGTAGGGGCGAGCAGTACTTC. J is TRBJ2-7 and V is TRBV27; the D call may be TRBD1 or TRBD2 (6 bases each). Per germline, CDR1 MNHEY and CDR2 SMNVEV (reference sequence). CDR3 size: 17 residues. V was pared by 2 bases and J by 6 bases, with 23 bases between.

The gene calls are TRBV6-1 and TRBJ1-1, with D maybe TRBD1 (6 bases). Germline assignment: CDR1 MNHNS and CDR2 SASEGT. This CDR3 region has 17 residues. Trimming stripped 3 bases from V and 0 bases from J, with 17 bases between. The CDR3 nucleotides read TGTGCCAGCAGTGATGTAGACAGGAGCTACATGAACACTGAAGCTTTCTTT. Amino acids: CASSDVDRSYMNTEAFF.

This chain uses TRBV27 with TRBJ2-7; D uncertain. The CDR3 has 14 residues. The V gene's germline CDR1 is MNHEY and CDR2 SMNVEV (reference sequence). V was cut by 0 bases and J by 0 bases, with 6 bases left in between. CDR3 residues: CASSLSFLSYEQYF. CDR3 DNA sequence: TGTGCCAGCAGTTTATCCTTCCTCTCCTACGAGCAGTACTTC.

The J gene is TRBJ2-1, the V gene TRBV7-8; 7 nucleotides agree with TRBD1. Germline values: CDR1 SGHVS, CDR2 FQNEAQ. Trimming cost V 1 base and J 5 bases; bases outside gene matches: 2. CDR3 length: 14 residues. CDR3 DNA sequence: TGTGCCAGCAGCTTAGACAGGGGTGACAATGAGCAGTTCTTC. It encodes CASSLDRGDNEQFF.

CDR3 DNA sequence: TGTGCCAGCAGCTTAGTTACAGAGCAAGAGACCCAGTACTTC. It specifies CASSLVTEQETQYF. The gene calls are TRBV11-2 and TRBJ2-5; no reliable D call. This CDR3 contains 14 residues. The V end lost 1 base, the J end lost 2 bases, and 8 bases lay between the germline ends. Germline CDR1 reads SGHAT; CDR2 reads FQNNGV.

This chain uses TRBV2 with TRBJ1-1; no firm D call. This CDR3 is built from 13 residues. The germline gives CDR1 SNHLY, CDR2 FYNNEI. Trimming removed 2 bases from V and 0 bases from J, with 4 bases in between. The CDR3 loop is CASSEMMNTEAFF. Here the CDR3 DNA reads TGTGCCAGCAGTGAAATGATGAACACTGAAGCTTTCTTT.

The V gene is TRBV10-2, the J gene TRBJ2-1; 7 bases are a match to TRBD2. This CDR3 contains 14 residues. V was clipped by 1 base and J by 5 bases; unmatched bases: 2. Per the germline V gene, CDR1 is WSHSY and CDR2 is SAAADI. The CDR3 protein is CASSEWTRNNEQFF. The CDR3 bases are TGCGCCAGCAGTGAGTGGACTAGGAACAATGAGCAGTTCTTC.

This clone occurred once. J is TRBJ2-3 and V is TRBV10-3, with 16 positions matching TRBD2. This CDR3 contains 16 residues. In germline, CDR1 is ENHRY, CDR2 SYGVKD. Unmatched junction bases numbered 3, after V lost 5 bases and J lost 4 bases. The CDR3 DNA reads TGTGCCATCAGTACCGGGACTAGCGGGGGGGCAGATACGCAGTATTTT. Translation gives CAISTGTSGGADTQYF.

This chain links TRBV5-4 with TRBJ2-7; D uncertain. Trimming took off 4 bases at V and 3 bases at J, with 8 bases between the two ends. This CDR3 has 12 amino acids. CDR1 is SGHNT and CDR2 is YYREEE in the germline V gene (reference sequence). The CDR3 DNA reads TGTGCCAGCAGCGCCGATATCTACGAGCAGTACTTC. This encodes CASSADIYEQYF.

The V call is TRBV4-2, the J call TRBJ2-3, with 9 bases matching TRBD2. With 4 bases clipped from V and 1 base from J, the junction kept 9 bases outside the gene matches. This CDR3 is built from 17 residues. In germline, CDR1 is LGHNA, CDR2 YNFKEQ. Here the CDR3 reads CASSPDGAGGGTDTQYF. CDR3 nucleotides: TGTGCCAGCAGCCCTGACGGGGCGGGGGGGGGCACAGATACGCAGTATTTT.

This chain joins TRBV30 and TRBJ2-1, with 8 bases that match TRBD1. Trimming at V came to 5 bases and at J to 4 bases, leaving 4 bases not matched to a gene. The V gene's germline CDR1 is GTSNPN and CDR2 SVGIG (reference sequence). This CDR3 spans 13 amino acids. CDR3 in DNA: TGTGCCTGGGGAGGGACAGGATACAATGAGCAGTTCTTC. Its translation is CAWGGTGYNEQFF. Full variable domain (outside the CDR3, taken from reference TRBV30 and TRBJ2-1): SQTIHQWPATLVQPVGSPLSLECTVEGTSNPNLYWYRQAAGRGLQLLFYSVGIGQISSEVPQNLSASRPQDRQFILSSKKLLLSDSGFYLCAWGGTGYNEQFFGPGTRLTVL.

This chain uses TRBV2 with TRBJ2-4; no clear D. CDR1 is SNHLY, CDR2 FYNNEI, per germline. V was trimmed by 6 bases and J by 9 bases, leaving 15 bases between them. This CDR3 region has 13 residues. As DNA, the CDR3 is TGTGCCAGCAGGGATCAAACCATGGGCATTCAGTACTTC. It is translated as CASRDQTMGIQYF.

This rearrangement joins TRBV14 to TRBJ2-7; TRBD1 or TRBD2 may be the D gene (5 bases each). There are 16 residues in the CDR3. Per the germline V gene, CDR1 is SGHDN and CDR2 is FVKESK. V was pared by 0 bases and J by 5 bases, with 17 bases between. The CDR3 region has the DNA TGTGCCAGCAGCCAAGAGTGGCGGGCAGGGTATAACGAGCAGTACTTC. Translation gives CASSQEWRAGYNEQYF.

This rearrangement joins TRBV6-1 to TRBJ2-1, with TRBD2 identical over 10 bases. CDR3 length: 16 amino acids. Germline CDR1 is MNHNS and CDR2 is SASEGT. The V segment lost 2 bases and the J segment 10 bases; nucleotides outside the gene matches: 11. The CDR3 here is CASSENLAGAGYEQFF. CDR3 sequence (DNA): TGTGCCAGCAGTGAAAACCTAGCGGGGGCCGGGTACGAGCAGTTCTTC.

This clone showed up just once. This chain links TRBV5-6 with TRBJ2-3, with TRBD2 identical over 8 bases. This CDR3 is 16 amino acids long. Germline CDR1 reads SGHDT; CDR2 reads YYEEEE. J lost 2 bases, V lost 2 bases, and 7 bases had no gene match. Here the CDR3 reads CASSFGVAGHTDTQYF. The CDR3 DNA reads as TGTGCCAGCAGCTTCGGGGTAGCGGGGCACACAGATACGCAGTATTTT.

CDR3 DNA sequence: TGTGCCAGCAGCCAAGATCGGGGGGAAGCTAATGAAAAACTGTTTTTT. Protein product: CASSQDRGEANEKLFF. The chain joins TRBV4-2 to TRBJ1-4; D perhaps matches TRBD1 (5 bases). CDR3 length equals 16 residues. Trimming stripped 0 bases from V and 3 bases from J, with 11 bases between. Per germline, CDR1 LGHNA and CDR2 YNFKEQ.

V and J are TRBV19 and TRBJ2-5; D possibly matches TRBD1 or TRBD2 (5 bases each). V was cut by 7 bases and J by 9 bases, with 15 bases left in between. The CDR3 length is 12 residues. The germline V gene encodes CDR1 LNHDA and CDR2 SQIVND (reference sequence). The CDR3: CASNDGARAQYF. The CDR3 coding sequence is TGTGCCAGTAATGACGGGGCCAGGGCCCAGTACTTC.

The chain combines TRBV30 with TRBJ2-7; D is ambiguous. The CDR3 runs to 12 residues. Germline V lookup: CDR1 GTSNPN, CDR2 SVGIG (reference sequence). Trimming cost V 2 bases and J 3 bases, with 8 bases left between them. The CDR3 here is CAWSTLGYEQYF. Here the CDR3 DNA reads TGTGCCTGGAGTACGTTGGGCTACGAGCAGTACTTC.

The V call is TRBV10-3, the J call TRBJ2-7, with D perhaps assigned TRBD1 or TRBD2 (5 bases each). The CDR3 loop spans 12 amino acids. CDR1 is ENHRY, CDR2 SYGVKD, per germline. CDR3 in DNA: TGTGCTCTCCGGGACGGCTCCTACGAGCAGTACTTC. The encoded protein is CALRDGSYEQYF.

This sequence joins TRBV15 and TRBJ2-7; TRBD1 aligns across 10 bases. This CDR3 is built from 16 residues. The germline CDR1 and CDR2 sequences are LNHNV and YYDKDF (reference sequence). V was clipped by 3 bases and J by 4 bases; unmatched bases: 9. CDR3 loop: CATSSPQGTGEYEQYF. CDR3 sequence (DNA): TGTGCCACCAGCAGTCCCCAAGGGACAGGGGAGTACGAGCAGTACTTC.

This clone was seen a few times. The chain employs TRBV2 and TRBJ2-4; D is perhaps TRBD1 (6 bases). This CDR3 spans 13 amino acids. CDR1 and CDR2 (germline): SNHLY, FYNNEI. Trimming took 8 bases from V and 7 from J, leaving 15 bases between them. The CDR3 reads CASSRQGSNIQYF. In nucleotides, the CDR3 is TGTGCCAGCTCTCGGCAGGGGAGCAACATTCAGTACTTC.

The genes are TRBV5-1 and TRBJ2-1, with 8 positions matching TRBD2. In germline, CDR1 is SGHRS, CDR2 YFSETQ. V trimming: 1 base; J trimming: 7 bases; junction bases outside the gene matches: 7. The CDR3 runs to 15 residues. CDR3: CASSLIPGGGNEQFF. The CDR3 region has the DNA TGCGCCAGCAGCTTGATACCGGGCGGGGGGAATGAGCAGTTCTTC.

The chain uses TRBV6-1 and TRBJ2-3; D might be TRBD2 (5 bases). Germline CDR1 and CDR2: MNHNS and SASEGT. V dropped 1 base and J dropped 4 bases, with 12 bases sitting between them. The CDR3 runs 15 residues. Here the CDR3 reads CASSEGSAWADTQYF. Written as DNA, the CDR3 is TGTGCCAGCAGTGAAGGTAGCGCTTGGGCAGATACGCAGTATTTT.

The V and J genes are TRBV18 and TRBJ2-7; 9 nucleotides match TRBD2. In germline, CDR1 is KGHSH, CDR2 LQKENI. V dropped 4 bases and J dropped 0; count of bases not matched to a gene: 4. This CDR3 spans 15 amino acids. The CDR3 nucleotides read TGTGCCAGCTCACTGAGCGGGGGGAGCTCCTACGAGCAGTACTTC. It encodes CASSLSGGSSYEQYF. The variable domain in full, completed from reference TRBV18 and TRBJ2-7, reads NAGVMQNPRHLVRRRGQEARLRCSPMKGHSHVYWYRQLPEEGLKFMVYLQKENIIDESGMPKERFSAEFPKEGPSILRIQQVVRGDSAAYFCASSLSGGSSYEQYFGPGTRLTVT.

V gene TRBV7-6 combines with J gene TRBJ2-1, with D possibly matching TRBD2 (6 bases). CDR3 size: 16 residues. Germline V gene lookup returns CDR1 SGHVS and CDR2 FNYEAQ. The V end lost 5 bases, the J end lost 0 bases, and 14 bases lay between the germline ends. This CDR3 is CASSGLKDSSYNEQFF. The CDR3 DNA reads as TGTGCCAGCAGCGGACTAAAGGACTCCTCCTACAATGAGCAGTTCTTC.

CDR3 loop: CSVEGQGRYEQYF. Here the CDR3 DNA reads TGCAGCGTTGAGGGACAGGGTCGTTACGAGCAGTACTTC. The rearrangement uses TRBV29-1 and TRBJ2-7; 9 bases are a match to TRBD1. The CDR3 totals 13 residues. Looked up from germline, CDR1 is SQVTM and CDR2 is ANQGSEA. V was pared by 3 bases and J by 4 bases, with 4 bases of the junction left unmatched.

The chain links TRBV21-1 to TRBJ2-7; the table's D gene call, TRBD1, was not cross checked with the DNA. TRBV21-1 constitutes a pseudogene. CDR3 length equals 14 residues. The CDR3: CASSIRDTPYEQYF. CDR3 sequence (DNA): TGTGCCAGCAGCATCCGGGACACACCCTACGAGCAGTACTTC.

The chain joins TRBV5-5 to TRBJ2-1; 13 nucleotides agree with TRBD2. The CDR3 consists of 17 residues. Unmatched junction bases numbered 12, after V lost 0 bases and J lost 12 bases. Germline-derived CDR1 and CDR2 are SGHKS and YYEKEE (reference sequence). This CDR3 reads CASSLAGTSGALDGQFF. The CDR3 coding sequence is TGTGCCAGCAGCTTGGCCGGGACTAGCGGGGCCCTCGATGGGCAGTTCTTC.